This T cell receptor (beta chain) was captured by sequencing in a study of T cells in localized non-small cell lung cancer. Assay used: immunoSEQ multiplex PCR; TCRdb lists only in-frame clones, some missing. The table has 45,000 to 60,000 clones, around 80% seen once. The material was PBMCs, obtained before any cancer treatment. The TCR originated in a woman aged 40 to 75 with stage II lung adenocarcinoma.

The CDR3 DNA sequence: TGTGCCAGCAGTGGGGCGGGCAGGAGCCCTTATGGCTACACCTTC. The encoded protein is CASSGAGRSPYGYTF. The chain combines TRBV6-1 with TRBJ1-2, with D uncertain. Germline V gene data show CDR1 as MNHNS and CDR2 as SASEGT. Trimming removed 4 bases at V and 5 bases at J, with 17 bases between. This CDR3 has 15 amino acids.